This T cell receptor beta chain was observed in a study of blood T cells in healthy people across ages (dated by TCRdb to the mid-2010s). Regarding the research as a whole: In model experiments, template switching captured about one uniquely barcoded TCR beta cDNA molecule for every two T cells. To track age-related changes in TCR beta repertoire diversity, the study relied on deep sequencing normalized with unique cDNA molecular identifiers. Donors were grouped into four age groups: young (average 16 years), middle-aged (around 39), aged (62) and long-lived (about 90). Donors of different ages were randomly distributed across sequencing lanes to avoid experimental bias. For two donors (one aged 18 to 30 and one aged 80 or older), the study analyzed two additional independent replicas of 1 million unique cDNA reads from the same blood draw. Broad study findings and their caveats: Compared with the aged group, more naive CD4+ T cells, fewer expanded clones and increased TCR diversity were shown by the long-lived group, suggesting age selection. As age increased, observed TCR beta diversity per million T cells dropped in a roughly linear way, and a significant reduction was already evident by age 40. Because donor CMV infection status was unknown, age-related changes in expanded clonotypes were potentially confounded. The percentage of naive T cells measured by flow cytometry correlated strongly with observed TCR beta diversity. Conclusive comparison of naive and antigen-experienced compartments was prevented by the profiling of bulk unsorted PBMCs. Estimates of total diversity based on one million sequenced T cells were considered lower bounds and underestimates.

The CDR3, from cysteine to phenylalanine, totals 11 residues. Only the CDR3 DNA stays, 33 bases, in frame from base 1. The germline V gene supplies CDR1 MNHEY and CDR2 SVGAGI. V drops 7 bases and J drops 2 bases, leaving 5 bases in between. This clonotype was seen more than once but under ten times. The specificity of this receptor is unknown. Base quality data are lacking; no much larger clone is found one base away. Receptor amplification or capture employed 5' RACE. The second PCR ran for about 6 to 11 cycles and used a J-beta primer mix along with a sample-barcoded 5' primer. A unique molecular identifier was introduced onto each TCR beta cDNA molecule by a template-switch 5' adaptor carrying 12 random nucleotides. At least 2.5 million CDR3-containing paired-end reads were obtained from each sample. All of the RNA was converted into first-strand cDNA using the Mint cDNA synthesis kit, with a TRBC-specific oligonucleotide serving as the primer. Following uracil-DNA glycosylase treatment, all cDNA underwent a first 18-cycle PCR with the universal primers M1SS and BC2_uni_R. In the original analysis: Normalization of each sample was performed by random selection of 1 million high-quality reads, each carrying a distinct molecular identifier. Instead of being binned into consensus sequences, reads with shared molecular identifiers were discarded. CDR3 identification, clonotype clustering and error correction used MiTCR with a Q25 quality threshold and the strictest error-elimination algorithm. A nonparametric unseen species model with Euler transformation was used to estimate lower-bound total TCR beta diversity. TCRdb trimmed public reads at Q25 via fastp, called clones via MiXCR and kept in-frame beta chains. Merged by CDR3 protein, the rows form single entries marked with the most common genes and DNA. What appears here as the V and J calls and clone size reflects TCRdb's work, not the paper's. For this sample the table gives 1.8 million or so distinct CDR3 sequences, of which more than 35% were detected only once. In total, the top ten clones hold 23% of the sample.

Systemically healthy Caucasian individuals from Russia, 39 in total and aged roughly 6 to 100 years, were included as donors. Roughly 10 milliliters of peripheral blood were collected from each donor into EDTA-treated Vacutainer tubes. PBMCs were isolated by Ficoll-Paque density-gradient centrifugation, with at least 6.5 million obtained per sample. Total RNA, at least 6 micrograms per sample, was extracted from PBMCs with Trizol reagent. For every donor, an aliquot of PBMCs went through flow cytometry to measure the percentages of naive CD45RAhigh/CD27high T cells. Material: blood. The rearranged segments are TRBV6-5 and TRBJ1-1, with the D gene not clear enough to name. This clonotype was obtained from a human donor in good health. The CDR3 corresponds to CASTRNTEAFF. The DNA reads TGTGCCAGCACCCGAAACACTGAAGCTTTCTTT.